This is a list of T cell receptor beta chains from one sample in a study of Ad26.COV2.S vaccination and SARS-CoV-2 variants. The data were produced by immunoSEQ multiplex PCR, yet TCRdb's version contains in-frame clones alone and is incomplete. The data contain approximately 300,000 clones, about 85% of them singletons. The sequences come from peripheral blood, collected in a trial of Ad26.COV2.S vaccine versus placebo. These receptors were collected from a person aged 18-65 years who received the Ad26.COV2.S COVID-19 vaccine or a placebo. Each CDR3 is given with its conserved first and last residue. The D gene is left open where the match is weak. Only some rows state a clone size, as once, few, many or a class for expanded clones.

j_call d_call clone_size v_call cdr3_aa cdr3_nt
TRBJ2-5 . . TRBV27 CASSLSGGGSPQVAQYF TGTGCCAGCAGTTTAAGTGGGGGGGGCAGTCCCCAGGTCGCCCAGTACTTC
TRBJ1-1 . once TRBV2 CASRTSVNTEAFF TGTGCCAGCAGGACGTCGGTGAACACTGAAGCTTTCTTT
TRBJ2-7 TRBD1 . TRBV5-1 CASSKGTGSSYEQYF TGCGCCAGCAGCAAAGGGACAGGAAGCTCCTACGAGCAGTACTTC
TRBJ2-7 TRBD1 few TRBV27 CASSFSTGGEQYF TGTGCCAGCAGTTTCTCGACAGGGGGAGAGCAGTACTTC
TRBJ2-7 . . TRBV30 CAWTLGDEQYF TGTGCCTGGACCCTAGGAGACGAGCAGTACTTC
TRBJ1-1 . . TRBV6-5 CASRGGLVGLEAFF TGTGCCAGCAGGGGGGGGTTAGTTGGTCTCGAAGCTTTCTTT
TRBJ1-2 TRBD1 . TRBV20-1 CSAGGQGAFYGYTF TGCAGTGCTGGTGGCCAGGGGGCCTTCTATGGCTACACCTTC
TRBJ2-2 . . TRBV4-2 CASSQDGYRAAGELFF TGTGCCAGCAGCCAAGATGGGTACAGGGCAGCCGGGGAGCTGTTTTTT
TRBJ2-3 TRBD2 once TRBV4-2 CASSLTTSGGADTQYF TGTGCCAGCAGCCTCACGACTAGCGGGGGCGCAGATACGCAGTATTTT
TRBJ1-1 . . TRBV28 CASSFNTEAFF TGTGCCAGCAGTTTTAACACTGAAGCTTTCTTT
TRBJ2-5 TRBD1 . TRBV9 CASSVAPTGFETQYF TGTGCCAGCAGCGTAGCCCCGACAGGGTTCGAGACCCAGTACTTC
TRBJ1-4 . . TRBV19 CASSIGVEKLFF TGTGCCAGTAGTATTGGCGTGGAAAAACTGTTTTTT
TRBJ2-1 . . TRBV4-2 CASSQFGSQDYNEQFF TGTGCCAGCAGCCAATTCGGGTCTCAAGATTACAATGAGCAGTTCTTC
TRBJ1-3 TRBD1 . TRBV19 CASSFTGTARRGNTIYF TGTGCCAGTAGTTTTACCGGGACAGCGCGTAGAGGAAACACCATATATTTT
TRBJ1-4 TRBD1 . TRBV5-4 CASKTGLNEKLFF TGTGCCTCAAAGACAGGGCTTAATGAAAAACTGTTTTTT
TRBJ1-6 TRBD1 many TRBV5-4 CASSLTGNYNSPLHF TGTGCCAGCAGCCTGACAGGGAATTATAATTCACCCCTCCACTTT
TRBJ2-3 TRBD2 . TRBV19 CASRRGDRGTDTQYF TGTGCCAGTAGGCGGGGGGATAGGGGCACAGATACGCAGTATTTT
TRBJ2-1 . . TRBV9 CASSVGSALGNEQFF TGTGCCAGCAGCGTCGGGTCCGCACTAGGGAATGAGCAGTTCTTC
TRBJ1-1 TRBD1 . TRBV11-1 CASSLGQGYTEAFF TGTGCCAGCAGCTTAGGACAGGGGTACACTGAAGCTTTCTTT
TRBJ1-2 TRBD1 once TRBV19 CASSVAPDRVYGYTF TGTGCCAGTAGTGTAGCCCCAGACAGGGTCTATGGCTACACCTTC
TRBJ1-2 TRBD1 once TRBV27 CASRPLTGAGGYTF TGTGCCAGCAGACCCCTAACAGGGGCGGGGGGCTACACCTTC
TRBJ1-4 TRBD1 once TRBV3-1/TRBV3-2 CASSQELLGTGLEKLFF TGTGCCAGCAGCCAAGAATTATTAGGGACAGGGCTAGAAAAACTGTTTTTT
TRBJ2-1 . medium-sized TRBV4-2 CASSQAIEEGNEQFF TGTGCCAGCAGCCAAGCGATCGAGGAGGGCAATGAGCAGTTCTTC
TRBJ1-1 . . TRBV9 CASSVEAWGQAFF TGTGCCAGCAGCGTAGAAGCTTGGGGGCAAGCTTTCTTT
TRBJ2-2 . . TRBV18 CASISGNTGELFF TGTGCCAGCATCAGCGGGAACACCGGGGAGCTGTTTTTT
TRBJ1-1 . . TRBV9 CASRPGGAMNTEAFF TGTGCCAGCAGGCCGGGAGGGGCCATGAACACTGAAGCTTTCTTT